The clone carrying this T cell receptor beta chain was counted between two and nine times. Its antigen is not identified. Other DNA sequences of this sample code for an identical CDR3. Amplification in unsorted PBMC replicate PCRs started from 300 ng DNA, which equals about 28,000 T cell genomes. As originally analysed: Quality scores were absent from the junction-only immunoSEQ sequences, so filtering differed. Sequencing used immunoSEQ multiplex PCR; TCRdb keeps in-frame clones, though not all of them. That table furnishes V, J and clone size, whereas the DNA furnished D and trimming. The sample comprises hundreds of thousands of clones, roughly 79% of which are singletons, and around 13% rests with the top ten. Donors had no recently reported acute infections or vaccinations and were HIV-negative. This entry belongs to a study of shared clonotypes between healthy human individuals. General study points: The authors sampled blood alone, and tissue repertoires likely differ.

The trim removed 0 bases at V and 4 bases at J, leaving 4 bases unmatched. Germline V gives CDR1 GTSNPN, CDR2 SVGIG (reference sequence). This CDR3 is built from 14 residues. Sequencing input: PBMCs. The receptor comes from a woman aged 40 to 50 in good health. Some clones in this sample may be carry-over from other donors' samples. This chain uses TRBV30 with TRBJ2-7; 9 positions match TRBD2. The CDR3 DNA reads as TGTGCCTGGAGTGTGGGGACTAGCTCGTACGAGCAGTACTTC. It encodes CAWSVGTSSYEQYF.